This entry is about one TCR beta chain. The sample comes from a study of blood T cell repertoires in COVID-19. For the study at large: Collection of acute and convalescent COVID-19 samples took place in the United States, Italy and Spain.

Original methodology: Using reference gene primer amplification, nucleated cell counts were estimated. The repertoire was sequenced with immunoSEQ multiplex PCR; TCRdb's copy has only in-frame clones and lacks some. V and J calls and clone size are copied from that table; D and trimming were computed from the DNA. The sample has about 260,000 clones, roughly 86% seen once; the top ten hold approximately 9.8%. Germline trimming cut 6 bases from V and 10 bases from J; bases unmatched to any gene: 15. Looked up from germline, CDR1 is ENHRY and CDR2 is SYGVKD. This CDR3 has 15 amino acids. This chain joins TRBV10-3 and TRBJ2-1, with TRBD2 identical over 7 bases. Sequenced sample: peripheral blood. The TCR originated in a man aged 40-49 years who had recovered from COVID-19. The CDR3 nucleotides are TGTGCCATCAGCGACAGCGGGACGCCAGGGAGGGAGCAGTTCTTC. Amino acid sequence: CAISDSGTPGREQFF.